The present entry profiles one TCR beta chain with its context. The data are from a study of blood T cell repertoires in COVID-19. The CDR3 consists of 15 residues. V trimming: 8 bases; J trimming: 5 bases; junction bases outside the gene matches: 9. Germline assignment: CDR1 SNHLY and CDR2 FYNNEI. Sequenced by immunoSEQ multiplex PCR; TCRdb stores in-frame clones only, minus some. The repertoire holds fewer than 25,000 clones, with more than 85% as singletons. Sequenced material: peripheral blood. The TCR comes from a man aged 65-85 years with active COVID-19. This sequence joins TRBV2 and TRBJ2-3; 11 bases map to TRBD2. CDR3 residues: CASGTSGADGDTQYF. The CDR3 DNA reads as TGTGCCAGCGGGACTAGCGGAGCCGACGGAGATACGCAGTATTTT.